The source of this T cell receptor (beta chain) is a study of T cells after posttransplantation cyclophosphamide. Whole-study results and caveats: Later blood repertoires were often dominated by clones from the donor CD8+ memory compartment.

Trimming cost V 3 bases and J 7 bases; bases outside gene matches: 8. This CDR3 has 16 residues. Per germline, CDR1 LNHDA and CDR2 SQIVND (reference sequence). The repertoire was sequenced with immunoSEQ multiplex PCR; TCRdb's copy has only in-frame clones and lacks some. The sample yields around 24,000 clones, without any singletons. This clone was detected many times. As yet, its antigen is unknown. The source is a woman aged 60-75 years in good health, CMV-negative, and a related stem cell transplant donor. V and J are TRBV19 and TRBJ1-5; TRBD1 matches at 11 bases. Sequencing input: PBMCs. As DNA, the CDR3 is TGTGCCAGTAGTATGCCCGGACAGGGGGCGCGGCAGCCCCAGCATTTT. It codes for CASSMPGQGARQPQHF.